This TCR beta chain was retrieved from a study of cytomegalovirus exposure and HLA in healthy donors. About the research overall: A data release that came early held 75 million to 85 million unique TCRs from HLA-typed donors.

General study points: Researchers reportedly found TCR beta sequences accurately predicted most subjects' HLA-A and HLA-B alleles.

In this sample, this clone turned up a few times. The antigen remains undetermined. V was clipped by 0 bases and J by 7 bases; unmatched bases: 17. There are 19 residues in the CDR3. Germline V gene data show CDR1 as MGHRA and CDR2 as YSYEKL. Though nominally healthy at sampling, donors likely had unrecorded immune exposures. The PCR ran on 60 Vbeta and 13 Jbeta primers. The method was immunoSEQ multiplex PCR; TCRdb's version includes in-frame clones alone and lacks a portion of them. The data hold about 190,000 clones, with over 70% observed a single time. Specimen: PBMCs. The chain joins TRBV4-1 to TRBJ2-1; the match to TRBD2 covers 8 bases. The clonotype originates from a woman between 18 and 29 years old in good health and CMV-seronegative. The CDR3, as DNA: TGCGCCAGCAGCCAAGAAGCCCCCTATGTCCGGGGGGGAGAAAATGAGCAGTTCTTC. It yields the protein CASSQEAPYVRGGENEQFF.